The entry that follows covers one TCR beta chain sequence. This specimen belongs to a study of shared clonotypes between healthy human individuals. CD45RO-negative CD8 cells positively selected for CCR7 made up the naive population, which excluded terminally differentiated effector memory CD45RA+ cells. This table comes from immunoSEQ multiplex PCR, and its TCRdb copy is limited to in-frame clones, with some not included. The data hold roughly 2.1 million clones, with about 92% observed a single time. Deletions cut 6 bases from V and 0 bases from J, with 12 bases between. This CDR3 has 15 residues. Germline V gene sequence: CDR1 LGHNA, CDR2 YNFKEQ.

This receptor was identified in a man aged 18 to 30 in good health. Some clones in this sample may be carry-over from other donors' samples. The sample was naive CD8+ T cells from PBMCs. The chain is built from TRBV4-2 and TRBJ2-1; TRBD2 might be the D (5 bases). As DNA, the CDR3 is TGTGCCAGCAGACCCAGCGGCAGCTCCTACAATGAGCAGTTCTTC. Its translation is CASRPSGSSYNEQFF.